Listed below are T cell receptor beta chains from one sample, sequenced in a study of beta chain features in type 1 diabetes. Measured with immunoSEQ multiplex PCR; TCRdb has only the in-frame clones, and not every one. The sample includes 200,000 to 300,000 clones, roughly 22% of them seen just once. The sample taken for sequencing was naive CD4+ T cells from blood. These receptors were collected from a woman aged 40 to 55 with type 1 diabetes. Each CDR3 is given with its conserved first and last residue. The D gene is left open where the match is weak. Clone size is given for some rows only: seen once, a few or many times, or a class if the clone is expanded.

J,size,D,V,CDR3,DNA
TRBJ1-5,NA,TRBD1,TRBV7-2,CASSLGQGAPQPQHF,TGTGCCAGCAGCTTAGGTCAGGGGGCACCTCAGCCCCAGCATTTT
TRBJ2-7,NA,NA,TRBV27,CASKDLLGRHEQYF,TGTGCCAGCAAAGACTTACTAGGGCGGCACGAGCAGTACTTC
TRBJ1-2,few,NA,TRBV29-1,CSVASTGNYGYTF,TGCAGCGTTGCCTCGACTGGGAACTATGGCTACACCTTC
TRBJ1-6,NA,NA,TRBV15,CATSRDQGPSPLHF,TGTGCCACCAGCAGAGATCAGGGGCCTTCACCCCTCCACTTT
TRBJ1-2,few,TRBD1,TRBV4-1,CASSHRDRDKANYGYTF,TGCGCCAGCAGCCACCGGGACAGGGACAAGGCTAACTATGGCTACACCTTC
TRBJ2-7,NA,TRBD2,TRBV30,CAWSPIRDYRTYEQYF,TGTGCCTGGAGTCCTATCCGGGACTATAGAACCTACGAGCAGTACTTC
TRBJ2-2,few,TRBD2,TRBV4-1,CASSREPGGTGELFF,TGCGCCAGCAGCCGTGAACCGGGGGGAACCGGGGAGCTGTTTTTT
TRBJ1-2,few,TRBD1,TRBV30,CAWGDRRYGYTF,TGTGCCTGGGGGGACAGGCGGTATGGCTACACCTTC
TRBJ1-2,few,TRBD1,TRBV6-5,CASSGQGQGYGYTF,TGTGCCAGCAGTGGCCAAGGACAGGGCTATGGCTACACCTTC
TRBJ1-5,NA,TRBD1,TRBV29-1,CSVGQAGGPQHF,TGCAGCGTCGGACAGGCGGGAGGGCCCCAGCATTTT
TRBJ2-6,few,NA,TRBV9,CASSVATTTGANVLTF,TGTGCCAGCAGCGTAGCTACTACCACTGGGGCCAACGTCCTGACTTTC
TRBJ2-7,few,TRBD2,TRBV7-2,CASSSVAGEYEQYF,TGTGCCAGCAGCTCAGTAGCGGGAGAGTACGAGCAGTACTTC
TRBJ2-1,NA,NA,TRBV9,CASSPHTNSYNEQFF,TGTGCCAGCAGCCCGCATACTAACTCCTACAATGAGCAGTTCTTC
TRBJ1-1,NA,NA,TRBV18,CASSPPGERTEAFF,TGTGCCAGCTCACCCCCCGGGGAGAGGACTGAAGCTTTCTTT
TRBJ2-7,few,TRBD1,TRBV4-1,CASSHEQGSSYEQYF,TGCGCCAGCAGCCATGAACAGGGGTCCTCCTACGAGCAGTACTTC
TRBJ2-5,few,NA,TRBV7-9,CASSPLEETQYF,TGTGCCAGCAGCCCCCTTGAGGAGACCCAGTACTTC
TRBJ2-3,few,TRBD1,TRBV10-3,CAISSGGDTDTQYF,TGTGCCATCAGCTCAGGGGGAGACACAGATACGCAGTATTTT
TRBJ1-6,NA,NA,TRBV7-2,CASSPGGNSPLHF,TGTGCCAGCAGCCCCGGGGGGAATTCACCCCTCCACTTT
TRBJ1-3,few,NA,TRBV29-1,CSVQLVGNTIYF,TGCAGCGTTCAGTTGGTGGGAAACACCATATATTTT
TRBJ1-4,few,TRBD1,TRBV6-5,CASRPPGQGMEKLFF,TGTGCCAGCAGACCCCCGGGACAGGGAATGGAAAAACTGTTTTTT
TRBJ2-5,NA,TRBD2,TRBV28,CASSSTSGGSEKTQYF,TGTGCCAGCAGTTCGACTAGCGGGGGATCTGAGAAGACCCAGTACTTC
TRBJ2-7,NA,TRBD2,TRBV28,CASSSGTSGREQYF,TGTGCCAGCAGTTCCGGGACTAGCGGGAGGGAGCAGTACTTC
TRBJ2-7,few,TRBD1,TRBV5-1,CASSLERDRAHEQYF,TGCGCCAGCAGCTTGGAACGGGACAGGGCGCACGAGCAGTACTTC
TRBJ2-1,NA,TRBD2,TRBV27,CASTGTSAGNEQFF,TGTGCCAGCACCGGGACTAGCGCGGGGAATGAGCAGTTCTTC
TRBJ1-2,NA,TRBD1,TRBV5-1,CASSLGQQWTYGYTF,TGCGCCAGCAGCCTGGGACAGCAATGGACCTATGGCTACACCTTC
TRBJ2-1,NA,TRBD2,TRBV28,CASVEGRVNEQFF,TGTGCCAGTGTAGAAGGGAGGGTCAATGAGCAGTTCTTC
TRBJ1-2,few,NA,TRBV5-1,CASSLASRQGGSDGYTF,TGCGCCAGCAGCTTGGCTTCGCGTCAGGGAGGCAGTGATGGCTACACCTTC
TRBJ1-1,NA,TRBD1,TRBV29-1,CSAGQGETEAFF,TGCAGCGCGGGACAGGGGGAAACTGAAGCTTTCTTT
TRBJ2-1,few,NA,TRBV11-3,CASKPGGGYEQFF,TGTGCCAGCAAACCAGGAGGGGGCTATGAGCAGTTCTTC
TRBJ1-4,NA,TRBD1,TRBV7-8,CASSSPTGTREKLFF,TGTGCCAGCAGCTCTCCGACAGGGACCCGGGAAAAACTGTTTTTT
TRBJ1-1,once,NA,TRBV15,CATGRQLNTEAFF,TGTGCCACCGGGCGACAGCTGAACACTGAAGCTTTCTTT
TRBJ1-5,NA,NA,TRBV28,CASSLGESNQPQHF,TGTGCCAGCAGCCTCGGGGAAAGCAATCAGCCCCAGCATTTT
TRBJ2-7,NA,NA,TRBV6-5,CASSYQGREQYF,TGTGCCAGCAGTTACCAGGGGCGCGAGCAGTACTTC
TRBJ2-4,few,NA,TRBV29-1,CSVEGGLAKNIQYF,TGCAGCGTTGAGGGGGGTCTAGCCAAAAACATTCAGTACTTC
TRBJ1-2,NA,NA,TRBV29-1,CSVGQAFNYGYTF,TGCAGCGTTGGACAGGCGTTTAACTATGGCTACACCTTC
TRBJ2-5,few,TRBD1,TRBV27,CASSLTRKDRGLLETQYF,TGTGCCAGCAGTTTGACCAGGAAAGACAGGGGGCTTTTGGAGACCCAGTACTTC
TRBJ1-2,NA,NA,TRBV5-6,CASSLVQGYGYTF,TGTGCCAGCAGCTTGGTCCAGGGGTATGGCTACACCTTC
TRBJ1-1,few,NA,TRBV18,CASCDSRVEAFF,TGTGCCAGCTGTGACAGTCGGGTTGAAGCTTTCTTT
TRBJ1-2,NA,NA,TRBV29-1,CSASMPDYGYTF,TGCAGCGCCTCAATGCCGGACTATGGCTACACCTTC
TRBJ2-4,NA,TRBD2,TRBV30,CAWSVRGVGIQYF,TGTGCCTGGAGTGTACGGGGGGTCGGCATTCAGTACTTC
TRBJ2-7,NA,TRBD2,TRBV18,CASSTSGYEQYF,TGTGCCAGCTCTACTAGCGGGTACGAGCAGTACTTC
TRBJ2-7,few,TRBD1,TRBV9,CASSEGVFGTGGYEQYF,TGTGCCAGCAGCGAGGGAGTGTTCGGGACAGGGGGGTACGAGCAGTACTTC
TRBJ1-4,NA,NA,TRBV5-1,CASRGGGQGEKLFF,TGCGCCAGCAGAGGCGGGGGGCAGGGCGAAAAACTGTTTTTT
TRBJ1-2,few,NA,TRBV5-4,CASSPRGNPYGYTF,TGTGCCAGCAGCCCTAGGGGGAATCCCTATGGCTACACCTTC
TRBJ2-2,NA,NA,TRBV27,CASSSPGSGELFF,TGTGCCAGCAGTTCTCCCGGGAGCGGGGAGCTGTTTTTT
TRBJ2-1,few,NA,TRBV7-2,CASSFIVAAGEQFF,TGTGCCAGCAGCTTCATTGTAGCGGCAGGTGAGCAGTTCTTC
TRBJ1-4,few,TRBD1,TRBV29-1,CSVDTGGEKLFF,TGCAGCGTAGATACAGGGGGTGAAAAACTGTTTTTT
TRBJ2-1,NA,TRBD2,TRBV13,CASSDNSGNNEQFF,TGTGCCAGCAGCGATAATAGCGGGAACAATGAGCAGTTCTTC
TRBJ2-4,NA,TRBD2,TRBV5-1,CASRPSGTSGNIQYF,TGCGCCAGCAGACCTTCCGGGACTAGCGGAAACATTCAGTACTTC
TRBJ1-2,few,TRBD1,TRBV4-2,CASSQGADRGDYGYTF,TGTGCCAGCAGCCAAGGGGCGGACAGGGGGGACTATGGCTACACCTTC
TRBJ1-2,NA,NA,TRBV7-8,CASSLFEGGFVYGYTF,TGTGCCAGCAGCTTATTTGAGGGAGGATTTGTCTATGGCTACACCTTC
TRBJ2-7,NA,NA,TRBV15,CATSRRGQKDEQYF,TGTGCCACCAGCAGGCGCGGTCAAAAGGACGAGCAGTACTTC
TRBJ1-1,few,NA,TRBV5-1,CASSDQGDESTEAFF,TGCGCCAGCAGCGACCAGGGCGACGAGAGCACTGAAGCTTTCTTT
TRBJ2-6,NA,TRBD1,TRBV18,CASSPSGTGLSGANVLTF,TGTGCCAGCTCACCGTCCGGGACAGGCCTCTCTGGGGCCAACGTCCTGACTTTC
TRBJ1-1,NA,NA,TRBV5-1,CASSFGTANTEAFF,TGCGCCAGCAGCTTTGGAACAGCGAACACTGAAGCTTTCTTT
TRBJ1-5,NA,NA,TRBV4-3,CASSQDLTLQPQHF,TGCGCCAGCAGCCAAGATCTAACTCTTCAGCCCCAGCATTTT
TRBJ1-5,NA,NA,TRBV6-1,CASSDEPTGPQHF,TGTGCCAGCAGTGACGAGCCCACAGGGCCCCAGCATTTT
TRBJ2-5,few,NA,TRBV2,CASSDPAAAQYF,TGTGCCAGCAGTGACCCCGCAGCGGCCCAGTACTTC
TRBJ2-3,NA,NA,TRBV6-6,CASSYSLGTDTQYF,TGTGCCAGCAGTTACTCGCTAGGCACAGATACGCAGTATTTT